These 14 T cell receptor beta chains were sequenced from one sample in a study of blood T cell repertoires in COVID-19 (dated by TCRdb to the early 2020s). The library relied on the immunoSEQ multiplex PCR assay. TCRdb provides this immuneACCESS table in a form limited to in-frame rearrangements. Some clones are lacking; in checked studies, under half of them reflect an unresolved V gene, and why the rest are absent is not known. The sample yields approximately 220,000 clones; 87% were counted once. The ten biggest clones cover roughly 6.2% of the sample. Sequencing was carried out using peripheral blood. The source of these receptors is a man aged 60-69 years who had recovered from COVID-19.

The rearrangement links TRBV5-6 to TRBJ2-5; 7 positions match TRBD2. The CDR3 is made up of 14 amino acids. Trimming at V came to 0 bases and at J to 6 bases, leaving 5 bases not matched to a gene. Germline V gene lookup returns CDR1 SGHDT and CDR2 YYEEEE. The CDR3 is CASSLVGGEQTQYF. The CDR3 DNA is TGTGCCAGCAGCTTGGTGGGAGGGGAGCAGACCCAGTACTTC.

This clone was recorded once. V usage is TRBV4-3 and J usage is TRBJ2-2, with 9 bases lining up with TRBD1. Germline V lookup: CDR1 LGHNA, CDR2 YSLEER. The CDR3 runs 16 residues. After removal of 2 bases from V and 5 bases from J, the junction contained 6 bases not matched to a gene. The CDR3: CASSQPGTGRTGELFF. Written as DNA, the CDR3 is TGCGCCAGCAGCCAACCCGGGACAGGGAGAACCGGGGAGCTGTTTTTT.

V is TRBV27 and J is TRBJ2-6; D is uncertain. The germline CDR1 and CDR2 sequences are MNHEY and SMNVEV (reference sequence). V dropped 6 bases and J dropped 8 bases, with 11 bases sitting between them. The CDR3 spans 13 residues. The CDR3 region has the DNA TGTGCCAGCAGCATAACTCCGACCAACGTCCTGACTTTC. This sequence encodes CASSITPTNVLTF.

V gene TRBV2 combines with J gene TRBJ1-1; 8 bases match TRBD1. Germline-derived CDR1 and CDR2 are SNHLY and FYNNEI. With 6 bases clipped from V and 5 bases from J, the junction kept 8 bases outside the gene matches. The CDR3 is 14 residues long. In nucleotides, the CDR3 is TGTGCCAGCAGAAGCATGAGGACAGGGACTGAAGCTTTCTTT. Its translation: CASRSMRTGTEAFF.

A few counts support this clone. The chain is built from TRBV27 and TRBJ1-6, with a tentative D call TRBD1 (5 bases). V was cut by 3 bases and J by 6 bases, with 12 bases left in between. The CDR3 sequence is 15 residues long. The germline CDR1 and CDR2 sequences are MNHEY and SMNVEV (reference sequence). The CDR3 spells CASSLQGNSNSPLHF. The DNA of the CDR3 is TGTGCCAGCAGTTTGCAGGGAAACAGTAATTCACCCCTCCACTTT.

The rearrangement joins TRBV5-4 to TRBJ2-1; possibly TRBD1 for D (5 bases). CDR3 size: 16 residues. Germline V CDR1 and CDR2: SGHNT, YYREEE (reference sequence). V dropped 3 bases and J dropped 5 bases, with 18 bases sitting between them. The CDR3 reads CASSSVGSRVHNEQFF. The CDR3 region has the DNA TGTGCCAGCAGCTCAGTGGGCAGCAGGGTCCACAATGAGCAGTTCTTC.

The chain has TRBV30 and TRBJ2-7; TRBD2 is a possible D gene (7 bases). Between the trimmed V and J ends, which lost 4 bases and 4 bases, there was a span of 14 bases. The germline V gene encodes CDR1 GTSNPN and CDR2 SVGIG (reference sequence). The CDR3 contains 13 residues. CDR3 DNA: TGTGCCTGGAACGGCGGGGGCCGGTACGAGCAGTACTTC. Encoded protein: CAWNGGGRYEQYF.

The table lists this clone with a count of one. The rearrangement links TRBV24-1 to TRBJ2-1; no definite D call. There are 13 residues in the CDR3. Trimming stripped 6 bases from V and 7 bases from J, with 12 bases between. CDR1 and CDR2 (germline): KGHDR, SFDVKD. In DNA, the CDR3 is TGTGCCACCAGTAAGCCAAATGTGAATGAGCAGTTCTTC. Residues: CATSKPNVNEQFF.

The chain is built from TRBV18 and TRBJ2-1; TRBD2 matches at 11 bases. V gave up 2 bases and J gave up 8 bases; unmatched junction bases: 8. Germline loops: CDR1 KGHSH, CDR2 LQKENI. This CDR3 is built from 16 residues. CDR3 region: CASSPLLAGVSHEQFF. The CDR3 region has the DNA TGTGCCAGCTCACCATTACTAGCGGGAGTGTCGCATGAGCAGTTCTTC.

This chain links TRBV4-2 with TRBJ2-1, with a tentative D call TRBD2 (5 bases). V was cut by 0 bases and J by 1 base, with 16 bases left in between. From germline, CDR1 is LGHNA and CDR2 YNFKEQ. CDR3 length equals 18 residues. The CDR3 DNA is TGTGCCAGCAGCCAAGAAGGCCCAGCGGCGGAATCCTACAATGAGCAGTTCTTC. Translating gives CASSQEGPAAESYNEQFF.

This rearrangement joins TRBV5-6 to TRBJ2-1, with D unresolved. Germline V gene data show CDR1 as SGHDT and CDR2 as YYEEEE. The CDR3 is 15 amino acids. Trimming removed 4 bases from V and 0 bases from J, with 11 bases in between. CDR3 sequence: CASSPYSFSYNEQFF. The CDR3, as DNA: TGTGCCAGCAGCCCGTACAGCTTCTCCTACAATGAGCAGTTCTTC.

This chain connects TRBV28 to TRBJ1-2; TRBD1 aligns across 7 bases. There are 12 residues in the CDR3. With 7 bases clipped from V and 7 bases from J, the junction kept 6 bases outside the gene matches. CDR1 and CDR2 (germline): MDHEN, SYDVKM. The CDR3 sequence is CASNTGVPGYTF. CDR3 coding DNA: TGTGCCAGCAACACAGGGGTCCCTGGCTACACCTTC.

V and J are TRBV6-5 and TRBJ1-3; D remains ambiguous. The V gene's germline CDR1 is MNHEY and CDR2 SVGAGI. V dropped 4 bases and J dropped 2 bases, with 12 bases sitting between them. The length of the CDR3 is 15 residues. CDR3 residues: CASSSTAHPGNTIYF. CDR3 nucleotides: TGTGCCAGCAGTTCCACAGCTCATCCTGGAAACACCATATATTTT.

The chain combines TRBV12-5 with TRBJ2-7; TRBD1 is a possible D gene (5 bases). Trimming removed 0 bases from V and 1 base from J, with 10 bases in between. The CDR3 extends over 15 amino acids. Per germline, CDR1 LGHNT and CDR2 FRNRAP. CDR3 sequence reads: CASGLVPDRSYEQYF. CDR3 DNA sequence: TGTGCTAGTGGTTTGGTACCTGACAGATCCTACGAGCAGTACTTC.